The next 10 T cell receptor beta chains were all read from a single sample in a study of human CD8 memory T cell subsets. TCR beta libraries were made by UMI-labeled 5' RACE. TCRdb reprocessed the 5' RACE reads and reports one entry per CDR3 protein, with no DNA. Its table lists about 10,000 distinct CDR3 sequences. The sample consisted of CD8+ T cells from PBMCs. The receptor set was obtained from a human donor in good health.

This clonotype shows up as medium-sized by frequency. This sequence joins TRBV5-1 and TRBJ2-2. CDR3 length: 13 amino acids. Germline CDR1 SGHRS, CDR2 YFSETQ. The CDR3 loop reads CASSPDPTGELFF.

The rearrangement joins TRBV4-1 to TRBJ2-5; TCRdb selects TRBD1, and the lack of DNA leaves this call unchecked. Germline loops: CDR1 MGHRA, CDR2 YSYEKL. The CDR3 contains 15 residues. The chain's CDR3 is CASSPRDRELETQYF.

V gene TRBV20-1 combines with J gene TRBJ2-1; TCRdb selects TRBD2, and the lack of DNA leaves this call unchecked. CDR3 size: 19 residues. The germline CDR1 and CDR2 sequences are DFQATT and SNEGSKA (reference sequence). The CDR3 protein is CSARDRETSGSRRGNEQFF.

This CDR3 is CASSQDLGSGSSGELFF. V gene TRBV4-3 combines with J gene TRBJ2-2; TCRdb designates TRBD2, a call that cannot be tested without DNA. This CDR3 is 17 amino acids long. Germline CDR1 and CDR2: LGHNA and YSLEER.

Its frequency marks this clonotype as medium-sized (0.01 to 0.1%). The genes are TRBV7-9 and TRBJ1-6; TCRdb's D call of TRBD1 is untestable without DNA. This CDR3 has 14 amino acids. CDR1 is SEHNR, CDR2 FQNEAQ, per germline (reference sequence). The CDR3 loop reads CASSPGQGDSPLHF.

The chain joins TRBV4-3 to TRBJ2-1; TCRdb picks TRBD2, but there is no DNA to check that call. Looked up from germline, CDR1 is LGHNA and CDR2 is YSLEER. CDR3 length equals 17 residues. The CDR3: CASSQDFGLAGGNEQFF.

By frequency, this clonotype registers medium-sized. The chain links TRBV6-2 or TRBV6-3 to TRBJ2-1; TCRdb picks TRBD1, but there is no DNA to check that call. Germline lookup yields CDR1 MNHEY and CDR2 SVGEGT. The length of the CDR3 is 15 residues. CDR3 residues: CASRTAGEFGNEQFF.

The V call is TRBV7-9, the J call TRBJ1-6; the TRBD1 assignment by TCRdb is unverifiable without DNA. The CDR3 consists of 15 residues. The V gene's germline CDR1 is SEHNR and CDR2 FQNEAQ (reference sequence). The CDR3 reads CASSPPWSYNSPLHF.

This chain links TRBV29-1 with TRBJ2-3; TCRdb's D gene call, TRBD2, goes unchecked for lack of DNA. CDR3 length: 13 residues. CDR1 SQVTM and CDR2 ANQGSEA come from the germline V gene. The CDR3 spells CSGLAGPGDTQYF.

The chain uses TRBV29-1 and TRBJ2-1; TCRdb outputs TRBD2, but without DNA this stays unchecked. Germline assignment: CDR1 SQVTM and CDR2 ANQGSEA. This CDR3 contains 16 residues. The CDR3 loop reads CSVEAGLAGRVDEQFF.